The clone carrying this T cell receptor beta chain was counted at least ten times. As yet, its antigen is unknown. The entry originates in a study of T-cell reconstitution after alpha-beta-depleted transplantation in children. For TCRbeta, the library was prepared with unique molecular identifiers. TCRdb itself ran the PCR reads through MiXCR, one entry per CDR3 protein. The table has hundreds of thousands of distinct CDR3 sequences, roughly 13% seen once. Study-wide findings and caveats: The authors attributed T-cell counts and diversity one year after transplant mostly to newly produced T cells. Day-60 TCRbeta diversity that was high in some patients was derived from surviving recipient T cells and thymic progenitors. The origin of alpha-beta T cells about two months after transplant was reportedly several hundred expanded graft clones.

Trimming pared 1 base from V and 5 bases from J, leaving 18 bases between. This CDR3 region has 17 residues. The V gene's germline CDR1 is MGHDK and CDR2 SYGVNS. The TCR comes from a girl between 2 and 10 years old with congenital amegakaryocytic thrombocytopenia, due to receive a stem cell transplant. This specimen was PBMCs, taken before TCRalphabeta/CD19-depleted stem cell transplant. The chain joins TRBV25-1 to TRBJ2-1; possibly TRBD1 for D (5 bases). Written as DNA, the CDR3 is TGTGCCAGCAGTGAATCCAGGGCCCAAAGATTTCACAATGAGCAGTTCTTC. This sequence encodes CASSESRAQRFHNEQFF.